The clone carrying this TCR beta chain was picked up a small number of times. The sample is drawn from a study of T-cell memory formation after mild COVID-19. TCRdb processed the 5' RACE reads anew with MiXCR; each CDR3 protein has one entry. Here the sample spans a few hundred thousand distinct CDR3 sequences, around 28% being singletons. The CDR3 runs 16 residues. Looked up from germline, CDR1 is LNHNV and CDR2 is YYDKDF (reference sequence). J gave up 0 bases and V 1 base, and 0 bases lay outside the gene matches. V usage is TRBV15 and J usage is TRBJ2-3, with 11 positions matching TRBD2. The sequencing sample was made of PBMCs or a T cell subset sorted from them (not recorded which). This clonotype originated in an adult woman who had mild COVID-19 (a few samples of this study predate the infection). Cell type and time point are not known. The CDR3 loop reads CATSRGLAGSTDTQYF. The CDR3 DNA sequence: TGTGCCACCAGCAGAGGACTAGCGGGGAGCACAGATACGCAGTATTTT.